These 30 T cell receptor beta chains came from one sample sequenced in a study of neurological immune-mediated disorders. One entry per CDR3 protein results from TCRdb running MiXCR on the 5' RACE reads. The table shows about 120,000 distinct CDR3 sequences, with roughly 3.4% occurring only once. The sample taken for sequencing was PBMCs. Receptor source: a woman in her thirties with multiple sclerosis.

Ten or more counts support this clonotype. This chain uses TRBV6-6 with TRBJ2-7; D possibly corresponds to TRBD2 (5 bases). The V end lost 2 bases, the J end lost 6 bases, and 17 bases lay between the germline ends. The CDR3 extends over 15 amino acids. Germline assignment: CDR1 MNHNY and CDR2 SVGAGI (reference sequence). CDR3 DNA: TGTGCCAGCAGTTACAGTTCGGGGTCTCGGATCGAGCAGTACTTC. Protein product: CASSYSSGSRIEQYF.

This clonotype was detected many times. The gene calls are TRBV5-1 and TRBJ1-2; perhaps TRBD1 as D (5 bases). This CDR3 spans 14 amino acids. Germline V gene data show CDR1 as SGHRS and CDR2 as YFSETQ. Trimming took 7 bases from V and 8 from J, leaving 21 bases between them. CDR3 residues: CASSGSQGWDGYTF. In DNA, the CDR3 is TGCGCCAGCTCCGGGTCTCAAGGATGGGACGGCTACACCTTC.

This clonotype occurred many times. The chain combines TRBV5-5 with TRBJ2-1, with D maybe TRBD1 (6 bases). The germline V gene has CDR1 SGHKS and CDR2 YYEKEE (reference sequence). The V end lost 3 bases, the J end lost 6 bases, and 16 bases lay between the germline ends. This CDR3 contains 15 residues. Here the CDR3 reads CASSSGQPAGNEQFF. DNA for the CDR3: TGTGCCAGCAGCTCAGGACAGCCGGCAGGCAATGAGCAGTTCTTC.

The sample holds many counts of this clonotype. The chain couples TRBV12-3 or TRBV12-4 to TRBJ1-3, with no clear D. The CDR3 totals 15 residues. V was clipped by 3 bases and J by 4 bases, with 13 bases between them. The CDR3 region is CASSFAPASGNTIYF. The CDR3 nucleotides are TGTGCCAGCAGTTTTGCCCCCGCTTCGGGAAACACCATATATTTT.

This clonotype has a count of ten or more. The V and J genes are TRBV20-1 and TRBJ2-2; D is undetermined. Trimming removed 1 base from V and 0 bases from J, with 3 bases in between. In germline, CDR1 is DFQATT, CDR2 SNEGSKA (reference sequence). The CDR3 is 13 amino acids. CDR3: CSARVSNTGELFF. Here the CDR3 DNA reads TGCAGTGCTAGAGTATCGAACACCGGGGAGCTGTTTTTT.

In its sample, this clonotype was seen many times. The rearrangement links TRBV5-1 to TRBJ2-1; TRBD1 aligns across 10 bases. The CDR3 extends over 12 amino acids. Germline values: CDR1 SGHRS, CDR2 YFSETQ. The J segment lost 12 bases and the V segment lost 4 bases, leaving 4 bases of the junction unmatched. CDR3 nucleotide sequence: TGCGCCAGCAGCCCTGACAGGGGGCGGCAGTTCTTC. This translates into CASSPDRGRQFF.

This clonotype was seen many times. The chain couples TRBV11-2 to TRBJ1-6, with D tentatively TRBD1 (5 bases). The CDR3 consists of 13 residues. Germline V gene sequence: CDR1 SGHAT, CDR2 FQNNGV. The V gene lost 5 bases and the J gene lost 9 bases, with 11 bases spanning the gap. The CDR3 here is CASSPTQGSPLHF. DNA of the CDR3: TGTGCCAGCAGCCCGACTCAGGGTTCACCCCTCCACTTT.

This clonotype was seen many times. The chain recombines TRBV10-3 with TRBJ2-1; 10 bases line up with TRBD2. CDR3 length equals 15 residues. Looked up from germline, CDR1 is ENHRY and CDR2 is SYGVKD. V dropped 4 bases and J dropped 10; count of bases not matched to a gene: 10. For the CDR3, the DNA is TGTGCCATCAGTGTGGGCAGCGGGGGGGCCTGGGAGCAGTTCTTC. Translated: CAISVGSGGAWEQFF.

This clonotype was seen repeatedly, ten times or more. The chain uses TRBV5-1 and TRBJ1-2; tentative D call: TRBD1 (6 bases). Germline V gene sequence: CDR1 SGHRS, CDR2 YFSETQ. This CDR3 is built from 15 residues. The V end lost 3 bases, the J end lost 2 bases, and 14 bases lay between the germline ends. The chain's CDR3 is CASSWGALGNYGYTF. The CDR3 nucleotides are TGCGCCAGCAGCTGGGGGGCATTGGGGAACTATGGCTACACCTTC.

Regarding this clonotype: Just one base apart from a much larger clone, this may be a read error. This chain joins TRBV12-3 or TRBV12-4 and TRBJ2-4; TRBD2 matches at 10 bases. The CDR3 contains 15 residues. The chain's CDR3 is CASSLAGAAKKIQYF. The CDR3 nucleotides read TGTGCCAGCAGCCTAGCGGGAGCTGCCAAAAAAATTCAGTACTTC.

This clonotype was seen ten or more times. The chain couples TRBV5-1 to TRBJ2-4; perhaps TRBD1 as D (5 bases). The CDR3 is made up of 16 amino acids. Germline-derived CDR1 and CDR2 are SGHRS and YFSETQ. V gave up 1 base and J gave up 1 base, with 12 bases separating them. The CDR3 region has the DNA TGCGCCAGCAGCTTGCAAGGGGTAGGGGCCAAAAACATTCAGTACTTC. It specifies CASSLQGVGAKNIQYF.

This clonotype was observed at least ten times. CDR3 sequence reads: CASSLDGGGRQSPLHF. As DNA, the CDR3 is TGCGCCAGCAGCTTGGATGGGGGTGGTCGGCAGTCACCCCTCCACTTT. This chain uses TRBV5-1 with TRBJ1-6, with D possibly being TRBD1 (5 bases). Germline CDR1 and CDR2: SGHRS and YFSETQ. The CDR3 loop spans 16 amino acids. Trimming removed 0 bases from V and 10 bases from J, with 17 bases in between.

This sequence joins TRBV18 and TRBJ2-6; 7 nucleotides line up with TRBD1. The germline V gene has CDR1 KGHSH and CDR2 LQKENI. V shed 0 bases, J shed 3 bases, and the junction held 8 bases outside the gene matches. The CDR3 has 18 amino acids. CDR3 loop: CASSPPATGPDGANVLTF. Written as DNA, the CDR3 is TGTGCCAGCTCACCACCCGCGACAGGGCCGGATGGGGCCAACGTCCTGACTTTC.

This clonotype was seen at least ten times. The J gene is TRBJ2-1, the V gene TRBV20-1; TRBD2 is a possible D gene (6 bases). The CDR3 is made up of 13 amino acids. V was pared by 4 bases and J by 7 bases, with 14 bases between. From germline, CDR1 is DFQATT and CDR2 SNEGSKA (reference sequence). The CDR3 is CSATPGLLNEQFF. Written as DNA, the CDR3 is TGCAGTGCTACGCCGGGACTCCTAAATGAGCAGTTCTTC.

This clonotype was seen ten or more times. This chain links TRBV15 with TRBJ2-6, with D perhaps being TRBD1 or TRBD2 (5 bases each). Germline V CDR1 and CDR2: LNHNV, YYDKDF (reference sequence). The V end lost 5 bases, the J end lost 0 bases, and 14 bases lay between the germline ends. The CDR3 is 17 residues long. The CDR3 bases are TGTGCCACCAGCGAGACCTATGGGGGCTCTGGGGCCAACGTCCTGACTTTC. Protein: CATSETYGGSGANVLTF.

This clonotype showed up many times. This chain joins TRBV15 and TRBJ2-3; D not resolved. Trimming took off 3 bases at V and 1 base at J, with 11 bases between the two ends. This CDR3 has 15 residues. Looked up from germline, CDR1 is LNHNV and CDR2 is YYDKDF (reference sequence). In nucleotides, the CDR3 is TGTGCCACCAGCAGTCCACTGCGAGGCACAGATACGCAGTATTTT. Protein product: CATSSPLRGTDTQYF.

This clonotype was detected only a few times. CDR3 sequence: CASSLSQPEAFF. In nucleotides, the CDR3 is TGTGCCAGCAGCTTAAGTCAGCCTGAAGCTTTCTTT. J is TRBJ1-1 and V is TRBV11-2; D ambiguous. CDR1 is SGHAT and CDR2 is FQNNGV in the germline V gene. Trimming cost V 2 bases and J 6 bases, with 7 bases left between them. The CDR3 loop spans 12 amino acids.

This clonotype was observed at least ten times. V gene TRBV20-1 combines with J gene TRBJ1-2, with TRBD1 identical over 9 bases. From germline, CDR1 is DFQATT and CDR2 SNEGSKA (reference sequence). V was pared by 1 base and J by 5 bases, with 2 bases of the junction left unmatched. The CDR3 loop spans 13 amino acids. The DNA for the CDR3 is TGCAGTGCTAGAGGACAGGGGGAATATGGCTACACCTTC. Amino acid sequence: CSARGQGEYGYTF.

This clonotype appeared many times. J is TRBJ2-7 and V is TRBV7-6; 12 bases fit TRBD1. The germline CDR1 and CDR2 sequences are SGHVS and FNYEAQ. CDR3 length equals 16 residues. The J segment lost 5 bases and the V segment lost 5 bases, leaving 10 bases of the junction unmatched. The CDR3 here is CASSHPGTGGYDEQYF. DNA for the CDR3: TGTGCCAGCAGCCACCCCGGGACAGGGGGCTACGACGAGCAGTACTTC.

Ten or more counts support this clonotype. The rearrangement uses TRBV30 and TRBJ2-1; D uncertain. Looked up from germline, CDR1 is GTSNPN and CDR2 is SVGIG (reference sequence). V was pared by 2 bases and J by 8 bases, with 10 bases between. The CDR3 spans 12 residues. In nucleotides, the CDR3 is TGTGCCTGGAGTCCGACGAGAGATGAGCAGTTCTTC. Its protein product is CAWSPTRDEQFF.

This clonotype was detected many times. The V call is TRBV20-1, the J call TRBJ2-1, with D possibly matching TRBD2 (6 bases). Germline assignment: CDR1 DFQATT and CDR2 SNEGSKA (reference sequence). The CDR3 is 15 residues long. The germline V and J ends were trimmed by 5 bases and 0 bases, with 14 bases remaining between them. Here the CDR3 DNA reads TGCAGTGCTCTGGGACTTCAGAGCTCCTACAATGAGCAGTTCTTC. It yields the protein CSALGLQSSYNEQFF.

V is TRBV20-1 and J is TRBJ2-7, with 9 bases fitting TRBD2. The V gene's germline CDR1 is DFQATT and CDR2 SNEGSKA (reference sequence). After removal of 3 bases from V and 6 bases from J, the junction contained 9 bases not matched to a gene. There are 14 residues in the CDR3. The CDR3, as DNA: TGCAGTGCTAGGGTCCCGGGACTAGCAGGCGAGCAGTACTTC. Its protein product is CSARVPGLAGEQYF.

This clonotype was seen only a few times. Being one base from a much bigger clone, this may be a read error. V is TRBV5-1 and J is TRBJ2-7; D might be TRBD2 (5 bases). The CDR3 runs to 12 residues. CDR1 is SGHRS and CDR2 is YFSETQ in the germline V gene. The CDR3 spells CDSSGVHYEQYF. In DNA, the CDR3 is TGCGACAGCAGCGGTGTGCACTACGAGCAGTACTTC.

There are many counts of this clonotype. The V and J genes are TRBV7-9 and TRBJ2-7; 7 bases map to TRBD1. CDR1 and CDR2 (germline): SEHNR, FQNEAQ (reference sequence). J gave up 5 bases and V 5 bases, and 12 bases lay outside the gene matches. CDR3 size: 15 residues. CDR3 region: CASSPLHGTANEQYF. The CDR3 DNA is TGTGCCAGCAGCCCATTGCACGGGACAGCGAACGAGCAGTACTTC.

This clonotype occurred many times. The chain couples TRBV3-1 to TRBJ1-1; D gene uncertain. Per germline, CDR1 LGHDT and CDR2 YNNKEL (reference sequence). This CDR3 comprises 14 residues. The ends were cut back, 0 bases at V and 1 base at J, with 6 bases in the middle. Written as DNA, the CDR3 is TGTGCCAGCAGCCAAGAATGGCGGAACACTGAAGCTTTCTTT. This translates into CASSQEWRNTEAFF. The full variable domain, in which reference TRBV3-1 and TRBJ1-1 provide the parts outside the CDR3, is DTAVSQTPKYLVTQMGNDKSIKCEQNLGHDTMYWYKQDSKKFLKIMFSYNNKELIINETVPNRFSPKSPDKAHLNLHINSLELGDSAVYFCASSQEWRNTEAFFGQGTRLTVV.

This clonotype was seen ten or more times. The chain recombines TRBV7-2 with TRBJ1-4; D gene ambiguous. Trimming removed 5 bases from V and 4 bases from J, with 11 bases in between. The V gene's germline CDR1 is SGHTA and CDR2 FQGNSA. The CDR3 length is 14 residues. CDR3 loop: CASSLDPINEKLFF. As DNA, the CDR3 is TGTGCCAGCAGCCTAGACCCAATTAATGAAAAACTGTTTTTT.

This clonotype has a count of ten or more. The CDR3, as DNA: TGTGCCAGCAGCGAATGGGGAGGGCGCTCTGGAAACACCATATATTTT. Amino acids: CASSEWGGRSGNTIYF. The chain links TRBV7-9 to TRBJ1-3; D call uncertain. Germline lookup yields CDR1 SEHNR and CDR2 FQNEAQ (reference sequence). This CDR3 has 16 residues. Trimming pared 5 bases from V and 0 bases from J, leaving 14 bases between.

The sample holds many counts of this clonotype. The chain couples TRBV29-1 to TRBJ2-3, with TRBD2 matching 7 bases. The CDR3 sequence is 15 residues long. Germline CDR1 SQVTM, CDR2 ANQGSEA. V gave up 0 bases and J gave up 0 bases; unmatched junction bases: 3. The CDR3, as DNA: TGCAGCGTTGAAGACAGCGGGGCTAGCACAGATACGCAGTATTTT. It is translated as CSVEDSGASTDTQYF.

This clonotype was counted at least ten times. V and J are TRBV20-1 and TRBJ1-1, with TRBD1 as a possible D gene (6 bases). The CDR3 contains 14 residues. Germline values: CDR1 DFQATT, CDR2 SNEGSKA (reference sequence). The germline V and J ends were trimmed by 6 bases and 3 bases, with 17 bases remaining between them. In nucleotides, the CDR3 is TGCAGTGCCGTCCGGGGGGGCAGAGACACTGAAGCTTTCTTT. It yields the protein CSAVRGGRDTEAFF.

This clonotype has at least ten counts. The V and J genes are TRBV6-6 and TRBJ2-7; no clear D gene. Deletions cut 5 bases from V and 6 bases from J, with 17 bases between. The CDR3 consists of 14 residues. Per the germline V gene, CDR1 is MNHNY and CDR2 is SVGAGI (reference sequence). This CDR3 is CASSREERTAEQYF. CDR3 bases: TGTGCCAGCAGTCGCGAGGAAAGAACGGCCGAGCAGTACTTC.